Shown below are 2 T cell receptor beta chains from a single sample sequenced in a study. TCRdb analysed the RT-PCR reads with MiXCR anew, one entry per CDR3 protein. Found here are about 680,000 distinct CDR3 sequences, 12% to 15% of them singletons; the top ten hold 3% to 4.5%. Sequencing was done on a sample of memory CD4+ T cells from blood. These TCRs come from a female donor in good health, serving as a healthy control.

The rearrangement uses TRBV7-2 and TRBJ1-2; 7 positions match TRBD1. CDR1 is SGHTA and CDR2 is FQGNSA in the germline V gene. This CDR3 spans 16 amino acids. The V segment lost 5 bases and the J segment 4 bases; nucleotides outside the gene matches: 13. CDR3 sequence reads: CASSPRDTQGGYGYTF. The CDR3 bases are TGTGCCAGCAGCCCTCGGGACACCCAGGGGGGCTATGGCTACACCTTC.

This clonotype was counted between two and nine times. This chain links TRBV20-1 with TRBJ2-3; 7 bases align to TRBD2. The CDR3 sequence is 14 residues long. Trimming took 3 bases from V and 6 from J; bases not matched to a gene: 9. Germline-derived CDR1 and CDR2 are DFQATT and SNEGSKA (reference sequence). The CDR3 DNA sequence: TGCAGTGCTAGTATGTCTAGCGGCCGGGATACGCAGTATTTT. It encodes CSASMSSGRDTQYF.